This T cell receptor (beta chain) was documented in a study of cytomegalovirus exposure and HLA in healthy donors (dated by TCRdb to 2015 to 2018). A note on the overall study: According to an earlier analysis of 550 to 750 of the donors, about 170 million T cells yielded some 120 million unique TCR beta sequences and 276 Gb of sequence data. Roughly five DR-DQ haplotypes were handled as single units for association and clustering because linkage in the cohort was strong. Class I and class II HLA loci were covered by the typing at four-digit resolution. Typing coverage varied by locus: about 629-630 donors for A, B, C, DRB1 and DQB1; roughly 500 for DQA1; more than 600 for DPA1; around 490 for DPB1. Among a few hundred genotyped donors of the cohort, an average of around 240,000 unique TCR beta nucleotide sequences were sequenced per donor, around 20% of them non-productive. Besides the first cohort of roughly 640 subjects, a separate validation cohort made up of 120 or so different subjects was used. An early release that covered several hundred HLA-typed donors contained around 300 gigabases of sequencing data and 70 million to 100 million unique TCR sequences. Of the roughly 400 genotyped donors, over 70% fell in the genetic ancestry cluster associated with self-reported Caucasian donors. The aim of the study was to test whether cataloging public T cell receptors could identify signatures of past pathogen exposure. An earlier analysis of several hundred of the donors applied high-throughput TCR beta sequencing to assess whether each TCR beta V gene segment acted as functional or pseudogenic. Rather than using new phenotypic data, the later analysis identified candidate immune exposures from TCR beta sequences and from how often those sequences occurred across donors. In a later analysis, previously published TCR beta repertoires from several hundred donors were re-analyzed and high-resolution HLA genotyping was added so that TCR occurrence patterns could be studied. Genome-wide SNP genotypes for about 60% of the roughly 670 donors were used in a later genetic analysis, which treated that subset as a discovery cohort. Every repertoire in the discovery cohort had been generated on one and the same sequencing platform. Donor age, sex, ethnicity and CMV serostatus were collected together with the repertoire data. The study used immunosequencing to profile the T cell repertoires of several hundred subjects and linked those repertoires to cytomegalovirus serostatus. The study combined high-throughput TCR immunosequencing, statistical association of individual TCRs with disease status, and machine learning to predict cytomegalovirus infection status.

The receptor library was made with the immunoSEQ multiplex PCR assay. For the multiplex PCR, a mixture combining 60 forward primers for TCR Vbeta segments and 13 reverse primers for TCR Jbeta segments was used. Amplification of the CDR3 region of rearranged TCR beta genes was performed with a multiplex PCR assay on genomic DNA. The Illumina HiSeq System was used to sequence the amplified TCR beta libraries as 87-base-pair reads. In the authors' own workflow: In a later analysis, about 80 million unique TCR beta chains were counted across the approximately 620 repertoires, and roughly 10 million of these chains were shared by at least two donors. Raw reads were error-corrected and collapsed into unique sequences with a nearest-neighbor algorithm that merged closely related sequences to remove PCR and sequencing errors. V, D and J gene segments were assigned by aligning CDR3 sequences to IMGT reference sequences. For a sequence to be retained, a match of at least six nucleotides was required to both a V gene segment and a J gene segment. A rearrangement was called productive if the CDR3 had no stop codons and remained in frame with V and J, and every other rearrangement was called non-productive. Following IMGT convention, CDR3 was defined as the stretch from the second conserved V-encoded cysteine up to the conserved J-encoded phenylalanine. The earlier analysis of about 610 of the donors excluded sequences that lacked an unambiguous match to a single V gene segment. An earlier analysis of several hundred of the donors classified V segments as functional when productive rearrangements were above 56.7% and as segregating when the standard deviation between donors was above 5%. To diagnose cytomegalovirus status from the catalog of TCR beta chain sequences, a statistical classification framework was built. In a later analysis, TCR nucleotide sequences were compared against IMGT/GENE-DB human TR gene sequences so that V and J genes could be assigned. The TCRdist pipeline was used in a later analysis to assign CDR3 sequences and most-parsimonious VDJ recombination scenarios. In a later analysis, every TCR beta chain was defined by the combination of its CDR3 amino acid sequence and its V-gene family, and reads without a unique V-gene family were dropped. To address suspected cross-contamination and a sequencing artifact, a later analysis removed around 590 highly shared, low-generation-probability nucleotide sequences. In a later analysis, a clonal expansion index for each public chain was calculated from normalized within-repertoire ranks of inferred template counts. In a later analysis, generation probabilities were computed using a VDJ recombination model fitted to out-of-frame rearrangements, and the results were checked against IGoR. In a later analysis, hypergeometric tests were used to score TCR-TCR, TCR-HLA and TCR-CMV co-occurrence, with a repertoire-size bias correction applied to TCR pairs. False discovery rates were estimated in a later analysis by permuting HLA or CMV assignments 20 times. In a later analysis, co-occurring TCRs were grouped with DBSCAN, and TCRdist sequence similarity was added when clustering was performed within HLA-allele-positive subsets. Repertoires with fewer than 30,000 or more than 120,000 public chains, plus five repertoires with anomalous nucleotide sharing, were excluded from co-occurrence clustering. The source is immuneACCESS, and TCRdb retained only in-frame sequences with V and J called. Part of the clones is not carried over; for the studies checked, unresolved V genes explain less than half of this, and the remainder is unexplained. For V, J and clone size, that table is used; D and trimming come from the DNA. For this sample the table gives about 150,000 clones, of which around four fifths were detected only once. Together, the top ten hold over 1.1% of the sample.

The CDR3, from cysteine to phenylalanine, totals 14 residues. This entry keeps only the CDR3 DNA: 42 bases, framed from base 1. Per the germline V gene, SQVTM is the CDR1 and ANQGSEA is the CDR2. Trimming leaves V shorter by 4 bases and J shorter by 1 base, with the junction holding 5 bases beyond the gene matches. The cohort was made up of approximately 670 healthy bone marrow donors. At the time of sampling, every cohort member was nominally healthy, though immune exposures that went unrecorded were likely present. The donor was CMV seronegative and was included in the group of over 300 seronegative cohort members. Every donor gave a peripheral blood sample, and the peripheral blood mononuclear cells from that sample were used for TCR beta sequencing. Genomic DNA extraction from the blood cell samples was performed with the Qiagen DNeasy Blood Extraction Kit. A word on this clone: Its antigen is currently not known. Base qualities are not at hand, and no much larger clone is one base apart.

General findings and caveats noted by the study authors: In both the original and validation cohorts, the classifier was reported to diagnose cytomegalovirus status with high specificity and sensitivity. Only TCR beta chains were sequenced in this cohort, and the absence of alpha or paired-chain data limited detectable features. The authors suggested that the approach could potentially be extended to other disease states and immunological phenotypes. A few of the identified cytomegalovirus-associated TCR beta chains were confirmed in vitro to be specific for cytomegalovirus antigens. Because counts were too low, fewer than 20 rarely observed V segments, including chromosome 9 orphons, were excluded from the earlier analysis of roughly 580 of the donors. Strong co-occurrence of HLA alleles, especially DR and DQ, made assigning TCR associations to individual alleles difficult. According to a later genetic analysis, donors in an Asian-associated ancestry cluster had fewer N-insertions in productive TCRs than the approximately 690-donor mean. A group of highly shared sequence variants was considered likely to be a technical artifact of the sequencing pipeline. According to a later analysis, TCR association rates differed among HLA loci, with DRB1 alleles showing the most associated TCRs and HLA-C alleles showing the fewest. Presence/absence analyses assumed roughly uniform sequencing depth across donors, an assumption that may not hold. Most TCR sequences were observed very rarely across donors, whereas some public TCRs were present in many individuals. A later analysis found that most CMV-associated TCR beta chains appeared HLA-restricted, with HLA associations seemingly driven largely by CMV exposure. HLA typing was unavailable for some donors at each locus, so association tests used only the typed subset. An earlier analysis of approximately 530 of the donors showed that most TCR beta V segments appeared in productive rearrangements either about 90% or about 30% of the time, which broadly matched IMGT annotations. Compared with equally common non-associated chains, HLA-associated TCR beta chains in a later analysis were more clonally expanded and had lower generation probabilities. A total of about 150 TCR beta chains were listed by the study as associated with cytomegalovirus. Specific HLA alleles were associated with more than 15,000 TCR beta sequences at a false discovery rate of 0.05 in a later analysis. Because the 87-base-pair reads could not distinguish some IMGT-functional V segments, including TRBV6-2 and TRBV6-3, those segments were excluded. A further reported finding was that TCR beta sequences accurately predicted the HLA-A and HLA-B alleles for most subjects in the first cohort. CMV serostatus was the only immune exposure information available for the cohort. In a later analysis, several top co-occurrence clusters were reported to appear linked to parvovirus B19, influenza, CMV and Epstein-Barr virus. Linkage disequilibrium might explain the correlated functional status among segregating V segments, but an unknown experimental factor could not be ruled out. V-gene and J-gene trimming of TCR beta chains was associated with a missense DCLRE1C variant in a later genetic analysis, and the association was replicated in an independent cohort.

The source of this sequence is a male donor in good health and CMV-seronegative. The chain links TRBV29-1 with TRBJ2-7; the central 9 bases match TRBD1. The sample taken for sequencing was PBMCs. The nucleotide sequence is given as TGCAGCGTTGCGGGGACAGGGATTTCCTACGAGCAGTACTTC. It translates to CSVAGTGISYEQYF.